One sample yielded the 24 T cell receptor beta chains listed below, sequenced in a study of long-term antiretroviral therapy in people with HIV. The assay, immunoSEQ v3.0, was run at survey level. The method was immunoSEQ multiplex PCR; TCRdb's version includes in-frame clones alone and lacks a portion of them. The sample lists 19,000 or so clones; less than 85% were seen once. Sequenced material: unsorted PBMCs, taken at the start of antiretroviral therapy. Receptor source: a man younger than 40 with HIV.

V gene TRBV7-9 combines with J gene TRBJ2-1, with 14 positions matching TRBD2. The CDR3 spans 17 residues. After removal of 3 bases from V and 2 bases from J, the junction contained 3 bases not matched to a gene. Germline V lookup: CDR1 SEHNR, CDR2 FQNEAQ (reference sequence). The CDR3, as DNA: TGTGCCAGCAGCTTTGGACTAGCGGGAGGCGCCTACAATGAGCAGTTCTTC. Translated: CASSFGLAGGAYNEQFF.

The chain employs TRBV30 and TRBJ1-6; D is unresolved. CDR1 and CDR2 (germline): GTSNPN, SVGIG (reference sequence). The CDR3 sequence is 14 residues long. Trimming took 3 bases from V and 9 from J, leaving 15 bases between them. CDR3 residues: CAWRSRRRSSPLHF. In nucleotides, the CDR3 is TGTGCCTGGAGGTCAAGGCGTCGGAGTTCACCCCTCCACTTT.

The chain carries TRBV4-2 and TRBJ2-7; D is unresolved. Trimming removed 0 bases at V and 1 base at J, with 1 base between. This CDR3 contains 12 residues. The germline V gene encodes CDR1 LGHNA and CDR2 YNFKEQ. CDR3 amino acids: CASSQDSYEQYF. The CDR3 DNA sequence: TGTGCCAGCAGCCAAGATTCCTACGAGCAGTACTTC.

V usage is TRBV7-9 and J usage is TRBJ2-1, with 10 bases lining up with TRBD2. V trimming: 6 bases; J trimming: 7 bases; junction bases outside the gene matches: 6. The CDR3 contains 14 residues. Looked up from germline, CDR1 is SEHNR and CDR2 is FQNEAQ (reference sequence). DNA of the CDR3: TGTGCCAGCAGACCCGGGACTAGCGAAAATGAGCAGTTCTTC. Protein product: CASRPGTSENEQFF.

The chain combines TRBV28 with TRBJ2-2; no definite D call. Germline V gives CDR1 MDHEN, CDR2 SYDVKM. This CDR3 comprises 14 residues. V was clipped by 6 bases and J by 1 base, with 9 bases between them. The DNA of the CDR3 is TGTGCCAGCAGCTCACAAGAGAACACCGGGGAGCTGTTTTTT. Translated, it gives CASSSQENTGELFF.

The V gene is TRBV28, the J gene TRBJ2-7; a weak D match, TRBD2 (5 bases). V dropped 5 bases and J dropped 4 bases, with 18 bases sitting between them. The CDR3 length is 15 residues. CDR1 is MDHEN, CDR2 SYDVKM, per germline. In nucleotides, the CDR3 is TGTGCCAGCAGTCCGTTGCGAGAATCGGGGTACGAGCAGTACTTC. Its protein is CASSPLRESGYEQYF. Using reference TRBV28 and TRBJ2-7 for the parts outside the CDR3, the full variable domain is DVKVTQSSRYLVKRTGEKVFLECVQDMDHENMFWYRQDPGLGLRLIYFSYDVKMKEKGDIPEGYSVSREKKERFSLILESASTNQTSMYLCASSPLRESGYEQYFGPGTRLTVT.

This chain uses TRBV28 with TRBJ1-1; D unresolved. The CDR3 runs to 14 residues. Germline V gives CDR1 MDHEN, CDR2 SYDVKM. Between the trimmed V and J ends, which lost 2 bases and 1 base, there was a span of 8 bases. This CDR3 is CASSLSQTNTEAFF. The CDR3 bases are TGTGCCAGCAGTTTAAGTCAGACGAACACTGAAGCTTTCTTT.

This clone showed up just a few times. The chain couples TRBV11-2 to TRBJ1-2; TRBD1 is a possible D gene (5 bases). Germline-derived CDR1 and CDR2 are SGHAT and FQNNGV. This CDR3 contains 12 residues. V lost 5 bases to trimming and J lost 4 bases, with 8 bases between them. As DNA, the CDR3 is TGTGCCAGCAGCGCAGGGATCTATGGCTACACCTTC. Translation: CASSAGIYGYTF.

The J gene is TRBJ1-2, the V gene TRBV6-5; 9 bases are a match to TRBD1. This CDR3 region has 11 residues. V was pared by 5 bases and J by 8 bases, with 0 bases of the junction left unmatched. CDR1 MNHEY and CDR2 SVGAGI come from the germline V gene. CDR3 bases: TGTGCCAGCAGTACAGGGGGCGGCTACACCTTC. Protein sequence: CASSTGGGYTF.

The chain carries TRBV15 and TRBJ2-7, with D perhaps matching TRBD1 (5 bases). V lost 6 bases and J 6 bases, leaving 9 bases between the germline ends. Germline values: CDR1 LNHNV, CDR2 YYDKDF (reference sequence). The CDR3 covers 11 residues. The CDR3 sequence: CATSRQGEQYF. CDR3 DNA: TGTGCCACCAGTCGGCAGGGCGAGCAGTACTTC. Full variable domain (missing parts from reference TRBV15 and TRBJ2-7): DAMVIQNPRYQVTQFGKPVTLSCSQTLNHNVMYWYQQKSSQAPKLLFHYYDKDFNNEADTPDNFQSRRPNTSFCFLDIRSPGLGDTAMYLCATSRQGEQYFGPGTRLTVT.

The chain combines TRBV28 with TRBJ1-3; TRBD1 might be the D (5 bases). Germline V CDR1 and CDR2: MDHEN, SYDVKM. CDR3 size: 15 residues. V was trimmed by 3 bases and J by 3 bases, leaving 12 bases between them. DNA of the CDR3: TGTGCCAGCAGTTTGGAGATGGGGGGTGGAAACACCATATATTTT. This encodes CASSLEMGGGNTIYF.

This clone was counted a few times. One end of the junction fails to match germline, which may point to a read error. The chain employs TRBV2 and TRBJ2-7; no firm D call. Germline V gene sequence: CDR1 SNHLY, CDR2 FYNNEI. The CDR3 length is 12 residues. This CDR3 is CASREGPAEQYF. CDR3 DNA: TGTGCCAGCAGAGAAGGGCCCGCCGAGCAGTACTTC.

The V and J genes are TRBV4-1 and TRBJ2-2, with a weak D call TRBD1 (6 bases). CDR1 is MGHRA and CDR2 is YSYEKL in the germline V gene. V lost 10 bases, J lost 7 bases, and 10 bases lay in between. The CDR3 runs to 11 residues. The CDR3 DNA follows: TGCGCCACCGCAGGGGACGGGGAGCTGTTTTTT. Translating gives CATAGDGELFF.

DNA of the CDR3: TGTGCCAGCAGTCCTGGACTAGCGAGTACCGGGGAGCTGTTTTTT. It yields the protein CASSPGLASTGELFF. The chain is built from TRBV2 and TRBJ2-2; TRBD2 matches at 9 bases. The CDR3 consists of 15 residues. V was pared by 5 bases and J by 5 bases, with 6 bases of the junction left unmatched. In germline, CDR1 is SNHLY, CDR2 FYNNEI.

The V call is TRBV7-2, the J call TRBJ1-2; perhaps TRBD1 as D (5 bases). The germline CDR1 and CDR2 sequences are SGHTA and FQGNSA. Trimming removed 5 bases from V and 0 bases from J, with 13 bases in between. This CDR3 region has 15 residues. The CDR3 DNA reads as TGTGCCAGCAGCCCCTTTGGGGGATCTAACTATGGCTACACCTTC. This sequence encodes CASSPFGGSNYGYTF. The full variable domain, in which reference TRBV7-2 and TRBJ1-2 provide the parts outside the CDR3, is GAGVSQSPSNKVTEKGKDVELRCDPISGHTALYWYRQSLGQGLEFLIYFQGNSAPDKSGLPSDRFSAERTGGSVSTLTIQRTQQEDSAVYLCASSPFGGSNYGYTFGSGTRLTVV.

CDR3 nucleotides: TGTGCCAGCAGCCAGAGGGGGATAGCGGGGGGGATGGAGACCCAGTACTTC. Its protein product is CASSQRGIAGGMETQYF. The chain recombines TRBV7-2 with TRBJ2-5, with 11 positions matching TRBD2. Germline assignment: CDR1 SGHTA and CDR2 FQGNSA. This CDR3 comprises 17 residues. The ends lost 5 bases at V and 5 bases at J; junction bases unmatched: 13.

In this sample, this clone turned up once. The chain joins TRBV19 to TRBJ1-5; D is possibly TRBD1 (5 bases). The CDR3 has 16 amino acids. The germline V and J ends were trimmed by 7 bases and 6 bases, with 22 bases remaining between them. Per germline, CDR1 LNHDA and CDR2 SQIVND (reference sequence). The CDR3 loop is CASTPPGPDYIQPQHF. CDR3 nucleotide sequence: TGTGCCAGTACCCCCCCGGGGCCGGACTATATTCAGCCCCAGCATTTT.

This chain connects TRBV6-6 to TRBJ1-1; possible D gene TRBD1, 6 bases. The CDR3 runs to 12 residues. From germline, CDR1 is MNHNY and CDR2 SVGAGI (reference sequence). Trimming took 6 bases from V and 5 from J, leaving 10 bases between them. CDR3 amino acids: CASRDSGTEAFF. For the CDR3, the DNA is TGTGCCAGCAGGGACAGCGGAACTGAAGCTTTCTTT.

The chain is built from TRBV28 and TRBJ1-3; a possible D gene is TRBD1 (5 bases). Trimming stripped 3 bases from V and 0 bases from J, with 18 bases between. This CDR3 contains 18 residues. The germline gives CDR1 MDHEN, CDR2 SYDVKM. CDR3 coding DNA: TGTGCCAGCAGTTTCCCCCTGGGGGGTGAGAGCTCTGGAAACACCATATATTTT. Translated: CASSFPLGGESSGNTIYF.

The V call is TRBV27, the J call TRBJ2-6, with D unclear. Germline V gene sequence: CDR1 MNHEY, CDR2 SMNVEV (reference sequence). Trimming removed 7 bases at V and 0 bases at J, with 7 bases between. The CDR3 consists of 14 residues. The CDR3 nucleotides read TGTGCCAGCATGGCCACCTCTGGGGCCAACGTCCTGACTTTC. Protein product: CASMATSGANVLTF.

The chain joins TRBV7-2 to TRBJ1-3; D is unclear. Germline V CDR1 and CDR2: SGHTA, FQGNSA. The V gene lost 5 bases and the J gene lost 2 bases, with 10 bases spanning the gap. This CDR3 comprises 14 residues. The CDR3 sequence: CASSPLSPGNTIYF. As DNA, the CDR3 is TGTGCCAGCAGCCCCCTGAGTCCTGGAAACACCATATATTTT.

The chain couples TRBV6-5 to TRBJ2-5; 9 bases are shared with TRBD2. Germline V gene data show CDR1 as MNHEY and CDR2 as SVGAGI. The length of the CDR3 is 15 residues. With V trimmed by 0 bases and J by 5 bases, 4 bases remained unmatched. CDR3 sequence reads: CASSYSTSGPETQYF. The CDR3 nucleotides read TGTGCCAGCAGTTACTCGACTAGCGGCCCTGAGACCCAGTACTTC.

V usage is TRBV7-9 and J usage is TRBJ2-7, with a weak D call TRBD1 (6 bases). Germline CDR1 and CDR2: SEHNR and FQNEAQ (reference sequence). V was pared by 1 base and J by 4 bases, with 14 bases between. CDR3 length: 15 residues. The CDR3 loop reads CASSLESGVGYEQYF. The DNA for the CDR3 is TGTGCCAGCAGCTTAGAGTCAGGGGTGGGGTACGAGCAGTACTTC.

V is TRBV7-3 and J is TRBJ1-6; D remains unclear. CDR3 length: 16 amino acids. Germline V gene data show CDR1 as SGHTA and CDR2 as FQGTGA. The germline V and J ends were trimmed by 3 bases and 0 bases, with 9 bases remaining between them. The CDR3 coding sequence is TGTGCCAGCAGCTTTGGACCCCACTCCTATAATTCACCCCTCCACTTT. This codes for CASSFGPHSYNSPLHF. The whole variable domain, filled in from reference TRBV7-3 and TRBJ1-6, reads GAGVSQTPSNKVTEKGKYVELRCDPISGHTALYWYRQSLGQGPEFLIYFQGTGAADDSGLPNDRFFAVRPEGSVSTLKIQRTERGDSAVYLCASSFGPHSYNSPLHFGNGTRLTVT.